This TCR beta chain was captured by sequencing in a study of identical twins. Study-level points and caveats: The study based its conclusions on cross-sectional statistical analysis and did not follow the same donors. Low generation probability was overrepresented in out-of-frame alpha sequences shared by twins.

A universal primer binding site was introduced by template switching. The final cDNA contained unique molecular identifiers. TCRdb independently ran MiXCR on the 5' RACE reads; one entry per CDR3 protein. The sample holds approximately 670,000 distinct CDR3 sequences, roughly 6.2% seen once. This clonotype was recorded many times. Its antigen is as yet unknown. CDR1 is LGHNA, CDR2 YSLEER, per germline. V lost 0 bases and J lost 0; bases outside the gene matches: 4. The CDR3 is 19 amino acids. The sample comprised naive T cells sorted from blood. The receptor's source is a man between 18 and 35 years old in good health. This chain joins TRBV4-3 and TRBJ2-2; TRBD2 agrees at 13 bases. The CDR3 reads CASSQDSGLAGANTGELFF. CDR3 DNA sequence: TGCGCCAGCAGCCAAGATTCCGGACTAGCGGGAGCGAACACCGGGGAGCTGTTTTTT.